The present entry profiles one T cell receptor beta chain with its context. The antigen is not known. The data stem from a study of regulatory T cells in long-lasting Graves disease. Indicated time point: newly diagnosed GD, antithyroid drugs for less than 3 months. PBMC-extracted RNA yielded the TCR library. The V and J ends lost 3 bases and 3 bases respectively, with 11 bases between them. CDR1 and CDR2 from the germline V gene are LNHDA and SQIVND (reference sequence). The CDR3 consists of 14 residues. Overall study results and limits: Samples came from peripheral blood alone, without thyroid tissue.

The authors built TCR beta libraries using iRepertoire HTBI primers and Arm-PCR of CDR3 regions. TCRdb fed the multiplex PCR reads into MiXCR, producing one record per CDR3 protein. There are approximately 390,000 distinct CDR3 sequences in the sample; around 16% occur only once, and around 20% lies in the top ten. These data also featured in a second study, about T cells in Graves' hyperthyroidism and ophthalmopathy. That report notes: Uncontrolled infection, other autoimmune disease, pregnancy or lactation disqualified patients from enrolment. A model of 13 V-J features distinguished ophthalmopathy from stable hyperthyroidism.

This specimen was peripheral blood mononuclear cells (PBMCs), taken at new diagnosis, from a patient treated with antithyroid drugs. This chain joins TRBV19 and TRBJ1-2; D possibly corresponds to TRBD1 (5 bases). The clonotype originates from a woman aged 18 to 35 with Graves disease. The CDR3 here is CASSMGWDDYGYTF. CDR3 sequence (DNA): TGTGCCAGTAGTATGGGTTGGGACGACTATGGCTACACCTTC.